The 27 T cell receptor beta chains below were found in one sample sequenced in a study of T cells in Graves' hyperthyroidism and ophthalmopathy. It was RNA transcripts that yielded the amplified TCR beta CDR3 regions. HTBI primers were employed in a first-round RT-PCR of the TCR CDR3. Each CDR3 protein gets one entry after TCRdb re-called the multiplex PCR reads with MiXCR. The table includes fewer than 650,000 distinct CDR3 sequences, 12% to 15% detected once. The sequencing sample was made of blood. These receptors were taken from a woman between 40 and 55 years old with Graves' hyperthyroidism.

V and J are TRBV7-2 and TRBJ1-1, with D perhaps matching TRBD1 (5 bases). Germline values: CDR1 SGHTA, CDR2 FQGNSA. Trimming removed 0 bases at V and 5 bases at J, with 13 bases between. This CDR3 has 15 amino acids. In DNA form, the CDR3 reads TGTGCCAGCAGCTTAGCGCCGGGGGATCGGACTGAAGCTTTCTTT. Protein sequence: CASSLAPGDRTEAFF.

This clonotype was counted only a few times. The J gene is TRBJ1-5, the V gene TRBV20-1; D unresolved. V lost 3 bases, J lost 0 bases, and 12 bases lay in between. Germline V CDR1 and CDR2: DFQATT, SNEGSKA (reference sequence). The CDR3 sequence is 15 residues long. The CDR3 nucleotides read TGCAGTGCTAGCCTCACAGTGAATAGCAATCAGCCCCAGCATTTT. It is translated as CSASLTVNSNQPQHF.

Worth noting for this clonotype: Since no conserved phenylalanine or tryptophan closes the CDR3, a read error is the likely cause. J is TRBJ2-7 and V is TRBV18; D assignment may be TRBD1 or TRBD2 (5 bases each). This CDR3 has 15 residues. The germline V gene encodes CDR1 KGHSH and CDR2 LQKENI. V lost 2 bases and J 7 bases, leaving 18 bases between the germline ends. The CDR3 coding sequence is TGTGCCAGCTCACCATCTGAGGGGTATCAGAGGGAGCAGTACTAC. Protein: CASSPSEGYQREQYY.

In this sample, this clonotype turned up a few times. The CDR3 protein is CASSLGAGTKNNEQFF. CDR3 DNA: TGCGCCAGCAGCTTGGGGGCGGGGACCAAGAACAATGAGCAGTTCTTC. The chain combines TRBV5-1 with TRBJ2-1; maybe TRBD2 (6 bases). The CDR3 consists of 16 residues. The V gene's germline CDR1 is SGHRS and CDR2 YFSETQ. Trimming stripped 0 bases from V and 5 bases from J, with 15 bases between.

The sample holds many counts of this clonotype. The V and J genes are TRBV12-3 or TRBV12-4 and TRBJ1-2; TRBD1 matches at 9 bases. Trimming at V came to 7 bases and at J to 6 bases, leaving 9 bases not matched to a gene. The CDR3 contains 14 residues. This chain's CDR3 is CASTPTGGYHGYTF. As DNA, the CDR3 is TGTGCCAGCACCCCTACAGGGGGCTACCATGGCTACACCTTC.

V usage is TRBV20-1 and J usage is TRBJ2-1; 14 nucleotides match TRBD2. The V segment lost 3 bases and the J segment 7 bases; nucleotides outside the gene matches: 8. The CDR3 length is 16 residues. CDR1 and CDR2 (germline): DFQATT, SNEGSKA (reference sequence). The CDR3 nucleotides are TGCAGTGCTAGGTTCGGGACTAGCGGGAGTGCTAATGAGCAGTTCTTC. Translation gives CSARFGTSGSANEQFF.

This clonotype has a count of ten or more. The genes are TRBV5-1 and TRBJ2-3, with 10 bases aligning to TRBD1. V lost 4 bases to trimming and J lost 4 bases; unmatched junction nucleotides: 6. CDR1 and CDR2 from the germline V gene are SGHRS and YFSETQ. This CDR3 is built from 15 residues. This chain's CDR3 is CASSQGQGVSDTQYF. Here the CDR3 DNA reads TGCGCCAGCAGCCAAGGACAGGGGGTTTCAGATACGCAGTATTTT.

This clonotype was observed at least ten times. CDR3 amino acids: CASQVGDGQETQYF. The DNA of the CDR3 is TGTGCCAGCCAGGTGGGGGACGGACAAGAGACCCAGTACTTC. The V and J genes are TRBV6-1 and TRBJ2-5; D possibly uses TRBD1 or TRBD2 (5 bases each). V lost 8 bases and J lost 2, with 15 bases in between. The CDR3 is made up of 14 amino acids. The germline gives CDR1 MNHNS, CDR2 SASEGT.

CDR3 sequence (DNA): TGTGCCAGCAGTACCTTCGGTCAGCCCCAGCATTTT. Encoded protein: CASSTFGQPQHF. The chain is built from TRBV6-1 and TRBJ1-5; D is ambiguous. CDR1 and CDR2 from the germline V gene are MNHNS and SASEGT. The CDR3 consists of 12 residues. V dropped 5 bases and J dropped 6 bases, with 8 bases sitting between them.

The sample holds many counts of this clonotype. The genes are TRBV6-2 or TRBV6-3 and TRBJ1-1; D perhaps matches TRBD1 (6 bases). CDR3 length equals 16 residues. CDR1 and CDR2 (germline): MNHEY, SVGEGT. V shed 1 base and J shed 0 bases, with 12 bases lying between them. The CDR3 DNA reads as TGTGCCAGCAGTTACTTACCGGGACAAATGAACACTGAAGCTTTCTTT. It yields the protein CASSYLPGQMNTEAFF.

The table lists this clonotype with many counts. The chain carries TRBV2 and TRBJ2-1; D is tentatively TRBD1 or TRBD2 (5 bases each). Germline V lookup: CDR1 SNHLY, CDR2 FYNNEI. The V end lost 8 bases, the J end lost 1 base, and 6 bases lay between the germline ends. This CDR3 is 12 amino acids long. The CDR3 loop reads CASEGSYNEQFF. CDR3 DNA sequence: TGTGCCAGCGAGGGGTCCTACAATGAGCAGTTCTTC.

In this sample, this clonotype turned up many times. The chain's CDR3 is CASSTGLAEPYEQYF. The DNA for the CDR3 is TGCGCCAGCAGCACGGGACTAGCGGAGCCCTACGAGCAGTACTTC. This rearrangement joins TRBV4-1 to TRBJ2-7; 11 bases match TRBD2. CDR1 MGHRA and CDR2 YSYEKL come from the germline V gene. The CDR3 sequence is 15 residues long. The ends lost 5 bases at V and 2 bases at J; junction bases unmatched: 5.

The chain is built from TRBV6-1 and TRBJ2-2; TRBD1 or TRBD2 may be the D gene (5 bases each). The V end lost 4 bases, the J end lost 5 bases, and 8 bases lay between the germline ends. Germline loops: CDR1 MNHNS, CDR2 SASEGT. The CDR3 runs 13 residues. CDR3 residues: CASSGWGTGELFF. The DNA for the CDR3 is TGTGCCAGCAGTGGGTGGGGGACCGGGGAGCTGTTTTTT.

V is TRBV4-2 and J is TRBJ2-5; TRBD2 matches 10 bases. J gave up 4 bases and V 0 bases, and 8 bases lay outside the gene matches. The germline V gene has CDR1 LGHNA and CDR2 YNFKEQ. The length of the CDR3 is 17 residues. The CDR3 spells CASSQDSGLAVVETQYF. DNA of the CDR3: TGTGCCAGCAGCCAAGATAGCGGACTAGCGGTGGTAGAGACCCAGTACTTC.

This clonotype was detected a few times. This rearrangement joins TRBV19 to TRBJ2-2; 10 nucleotides match TRBD1. V trimming: 7 bases; J trimming: 4 bases; junction bases outside the gene matches: 3. This CDR3 is 14 amino acids long. Germline V lookup: CDR1 LNHDA, CDR2 SQIVND (reference sequence). The CDR3, as DNA: TGTGCCAGTATCGGGACAGGGGTCACCGGGGAGCTGTTTTTT. This codes for CASIGTGVTGELFF.

The chain links TRBV12-3 or TRBV12-4 to TRBJ1-1; no clear D. Trimming removed 6 bases from V and 1 base from J, with 18 bases in between. This CDR3 is 16 amino acids long. CDR3 loop: CASSPTTWGANTEAFF. CDR3 sequence (DNA): TGTGCCAGCAGCCCTACTACTTGGGGAGCGAACACTGAAGCTTTCTTT.

This clonotype was seen repeatedly, ten times or more. The DNA of the CDR3 is TGTGCCAGCAGTTCCCTCGCTGGGGCCAACGTCCTGACTTTC. The encoded protein is CASSSLAGANVLTF. The chain joins TRBV12-3 or TRBV12-4 to TRBJ2-6; D remains ambiguous. V dropped 4 bases and J dropped 2 bases, with 6 bases sitting between them. This CDR3 is built from 14 residues.

The chain links TRBV14 to TRBJ2-1; no clear D. CDR3 length equals 22 residues. Deletions cut 2 bases from V and 0 bases from J, with 29 bases between. Germline V gives CDR1 SGHDN, CDR2 FVKESK. The CDR3, as DNA: TGTGCCAGCAGCCAACCCGGTCCCCGGACCGAATTTCCCACGAGCTCCTACAATGAGCAGTTCTTC. Protein product: CASSQPGPRTEFPTSSYNEQFF.

This clonotype was observed many times. The CDR3 sequence: CASSQRTENGYTF. The CDR3, as DNA: TGTGCCAGCAGCCAAAGGACAGAGAATGGCTACACCTTC. The chain couples TRBV3-1 to TRBJ1-2, with D possibly TRBD1 on 6 matching bases. Trimming removed 2 bases at V and 6 bases at J, with 10 bases between. The germline V gene encodes CDR1 LGHDT and CDR2 YNNKEL (reference sequence). The CDR3 is 13 amino acids.

This clonotype was counted a few times. The chain carries TRBV25-1 and TRBJ2-7, with TRBD1 matching over 7 bases. The trim removed 5 bases at V and 3 bases at J, leaving 7 bases unmatched. Germline loops: CDR1 MGHDK, CDR2 SYGVNS. The CDR3 runs 14 residues. CDR3 nucleotides: TGTGCCAGCAGTCCGGGACAGAGTTTCTACGAGCAGTACTTC. Protein: CASSPGQSFYEQYF.

This clonotype was counted ten times or more. The rearrangement links TRBV10-3 to TRBJ2-2; D is perhaps TRBD2 (6 bases). V was cut by 3 bases and J by 1 base, with 9 bases left in between. Looked up from germline, CDR1 is ENHRY and CDR2 is SYGVKD. The CDR3 runs to 15 residues. In nucleotides, the CDR3 is TGTGCCATCAGTGATCTGCGGGAGAACACCGGGGAGCTGTTTTTT. It yields the protein CAISDLRENTGELFF.

Points on this clonotype: This is likely a read error, given that the CDR3 carries no conserved phenylalanine or tryptophan at its end. This chain links TRBV9 with TRBJ1-4, with D hard to call. The CDR3 consists of 15 residues. The germline V gene has CDR1 SGDLS and CDR2 YYNGEE. V was pared by 5 bases and J by 3 bases, with 14 bases between. CDR3 in amino acids: CASSKDGDANEKLFL. The CDR3 bases are TGTGCCAGCAGTAAAGACGGAGACGCTAATGAAAAACTGTTTCTT.

This clonotype occurred many times. V is TRBV3-1 and J is TRBJ1-6; TRBD1 matches at 7 bases. Germline V gene lookup returns CDR1 LGHDT and CDR2 YNNKEL (reference sequence). The trim removed 4 bases at V and 6 bases at J, leaving 3 bases unmatched. The CDR3 extends over 14 amino acids. CDR3 bases: TGTGCCAGCAGCCTCGACAGGGTTAATTCACCCCTCCACTTT. Translating gives CASSLDRVNSPLHF.

In its sample, this clonotype was seen many times. The rearrangement uses TRBV5-6 and TRBJ2-1, with 11 positions matching TRBD2. Per germline, CDR1 SGHDT and CDR2 YYEEEE. The CDR3 covers 15 residues. Germline trimming cut 4 bases from V and 3 bases from J; bases unmatched to any gene: 3. The CDR3 DNA reads TGTGCCAGCAGCGTTAGCGGGAGGGTCTACAATGAGCAGTTCTTC. Translating gives CASSVSGRVYNEQFF.

This clonotype was counted only a few times. This chain uses TRBV13 with TRBJ2-3; TRBD1 agrees at 8 bases. From germline, CDR1 is PRHDT and CDR2 FYEKMQ (reference sequence). V gave up 4 bases and J gave up 4 bases; unmatched junction bases: 13. This CDR3 spans 17 amino acids. The CDR3 DNA reads as TGTGCCAGCAGCTATAGCGCAGGGGGCGTTCGCCCAGATACGCAGTATTTT. This translates into CASSYSAGGVRPDTQYF. The complete variable domain, with remaining parts taken from reference TRBV13 and TRBJ2-3, reads AAGVIQSPRHLIKEKRETATLKCYPIPRHDTVYWYQQGPGQDPQFLISFYEKMQSDKGSIPDRFSAQQFSDYHSELNMSSLELGDSALYFCASSYSAGGVRPDTQYFGPGTRLTVL.

This clonotype appeared many times. The V gene is TRBV5-1, the J gene TRBJ2-7; no clear D gene. The V end lost 7 bases, the J end lost 2 bases, and 13 bases lay between the germline ends. CDR3 size: 13 residues. Per germline, CDR1 SGHRS and CDR2 YFSETQ. CDR3: CASRQVPTYEQYF. For the CDR3, the DNA is TGCGCCAGCCGGCAGGTCCCCACCTACGAGCAGTACTTC.

V usage is TRBV6-1 and J usage is TRBJ1-2; 10 bases agree with TRBD1. V lost 2 bases, J lost 7 bases, and 7 bases stayed unmatched. The germline gives CDR1 MNHNS, CDR2 SASEGT. The CDR3 consists of 15 residues. DNA for the CDR3: TGTGCCAGCAGTGAAATAGAGACAGGGGGCAGTGGCTACACCTTC. Translated: CASSEIETGGSGYTF.